In its sample, the clone carrying this T cell receptor beta chain was seen once. Germline V gene sequence: CDR1 SGDLS, CDR2 YYNGEE. This CDR3 comprises 12 residues. Trimming cost V 3 bases and J 9 bases, with 12 bases left between them. These data are taken from a study of blood T cell repertoires in COVID-19. Across the whole study: Collection of acute and convalescent COVID-19 samples took place in the United States, Italy and Spain. Sources were T cells, B-cell-depleted T cells, or PBMCs; the material itself was cDNA or gDNA.

Methods used by the authors: It was from reference gene primer amplification that nucleated cell counts were estimated. Sequencing used immunoSEQ multiplex PCR; TCRdb keeps in-frame clones, though not all of them. The V and J calls and clone size were taken over from that table, and D and trimming were inferred from the DNA. The sample contains 120,000 to 150,000 clones, 88% of which appear only once. Adults between roughly 18 and 90 years of age took part from some 25 US areas. The gene calls are TRBV9 and TRBJ1-1; D possibly corresponds to TRBD1 (6 bases). The clonotype originates from a woman in her twenties or thirties with acute COVID-19. Sequencing input: PBMCs or T cells enriched from blood (not recorded which). The CDR3 here is CASSEFTGKAFF. The CDR3 region has the DNA TGTGCCAGCAGCGAGTTCACAGGGAAAGCTTTCTTT. Complete variable domain (other parts from reference TRBV9 and TRBJ1-1): DSGVTQTPKHLITATGQRVTLRCSPRSGDLSVYWYQQSLDQGLQFLIQYYNGEERAKGNILERFSAQQFPDLHSELNLSSLELGDSALYFCASSEFTGKAFFGQGTRLTVV.